These 32 T cell receptor beta chains were sequenced from one sample in a study of cytomegalovirus exposure and HLA in healthy donors. PCR used 60 Vbeta primers and 13 Jbeta primers. The assay was immunoSEQ multiplex PCR, and TCRdb's table has in-frame clones only and misses some. The data contain about 100,000 clones, 65% to 80% of them seen just once; the ten biggest clones take up roughly 13%. Sequenced: PBMCs. The receptors were sampled from a woman in her 70s in good health and CMV-seropositive.

The chain employs TRBV14 and TRBJ2-3; 11 bases are shared with TRBD1. CDR3 length equals 15 residues. From germline, CDR1 is SGHDN and CDR2 FVKESK. The trim removed 3 bases at V and 8 bases at J, leaving 7 bases unmatched. The CDR3 region is CASSQAGTGGTTQYF. The DNA for the CDR3 is TGTGCCAGCAGCCAGGCCGGGACAGGGGGAACTACGCAGTATTTT.

This chain uses TRBV7-2 with TRBJ2-5; the match to TRBD2 covers 7 bases. J was trimmed by 1 base and V by 4 bases; bases with no gene match: 3. Germline V gene sequence: CDR1 SGHTA, CDR2 FQGNSA. The CDR3 runs to 14 residues. The DNA of the CDR3 is TGTGCCAGCAGCTACCCGGGGGGCCAAGAGACCCAGTACTTC. Translated: CASSYPGGQETQYF.

The chain has TRBV10-3 and TRBJ2-1; D uncertain. Trimming took 7 bases from V and 4 from J, leaving 20 bases between them. The CDR3 runs 16 residues. Germline V lookup: CDR1 ENHRY, CDR2 SYGVKD. CDR3 residues: CAITSSRGDRYNEQFF. The DNA of the CDR3 is TGTGCCATCACCTCATCTCGAGGTGACCGGTACAATGAGCAGTTCTTC.

The chain has TRBV18 and TRBJ2-3; 9 positions agree with TRBD2. The CDR3 contains 14 residues. After removal of 1 base from V and 6 bases from J, the junction contained 2 bases not matched to a gene. From germline, CDR1 is KGHSH and CDR2 LQKENI. CDR3 coding DNA: TGTGCCAGCTCACCACGCGGGGGGGACGATACGCAGTATTTT. It yields the protein CASSPRGGDDTQYF. Full variable domain (remainder filled in from reference TRBV18 and TRBJ2-3): NAGVMQNPRHLVRRRGQEARLRCSPMKGHSHVYWYRQLPEEGLKFMVYLQKENIIDESGMPKERFSAEFPKEGPSILRIQQVVRGDSAAYFCASSPRGGDDTQYFGPGTRLTVL.

The chain carries TRBV5-5 and TRBJ2-7; maybe TRBD1 (5 bases). The CDR3 is 14 residues long. The V gene lost 0 bases and the J gene lost 4 bases, with 11 bases spanning the gap. The germline V gene has CDR1 SGHKS and CDR2 YYEKEE (reference sequence). The CDR3 DNA reads as TGTGCCAGCAGCTTGGGGTTAGGGGATTACGAGCAGTACTTC. This sequence encodes CASSLGLGDYEQYF.

This clone was seen a few times. This sequence joins TRBV19 and TRBJ2-4, with D tentatively TRBD1 (6 bases). CDR3 length: 15 residues. The V end was cut by 4 bases, the J end by 8 bases, with 18 bases between. CDR1 is LNHDA, CDR2 SQIVND, per germline (reference sequence). The CDR3 loop is CASSTNPTGYHIQYF. CDR3 nucleotides: TGTGCCAGTAGTACAAATCCGACAGGTTATCACATTCAGTACTTC.

This chain joins TRBV7-6 and TRBJ2-1, with D possibly being TRBD2 (7 bases). V lost 2 bases and J 6 bases, leaving 14 bases between the germline ends. This CDR3 contains 15 residues. Germline lookup yields CDR1 SGHVS and CDR2 FNYEAQ. CDR3: CASSLHGGGANEQFF. DNA for the CDR3: TGTGCCAGCAGCTTACATGGTGGGGGGGCCAATGAGCAGTTCTTC.

The rearrangement uses TRBV5-1 and TRBJ2-5, with D unresolved. The CDR3 covers 18 residues. Trimming took off 1 base at V and 2 bases at J, with 21 bases between the two ends. Germline V lookup: CDR1 SGHRS, CDR2 YFSETQ. The CDR3 bases are TGCGCCAGCAGCTTGATGGGTATGTCAGGTGAATTTCAAGAGACCCAGTACTTC. The encoded protein is CASSLMGMSGEFQETQYF.

The V and J genes are TRBV6-4 and TRBJ2-5; 12 bases agree with TRBD2. The CDR3 totals 16 residues. The V gene's germline CDR1 is MRHNA and CDR2 SNTAGT. V gave up 10 bases and J gave up 0 bases; unmatched junction bases: 9. CDR3: CANYLWTSGDQETQYF. The DNA for the CDR3 is TGTGCCAACTATTTGTGGACTAGCGGGGACCAAGAGACCCAGTACTTC.

This clone was counted between two and nine times. This chain uses TRBV4-1 with TRBJ2-7; 10 bases match TRBD2. CDR1 is MGHRA, CDR2 YSYEKL, per germline. The V gene end was trimmed by 1 base and the J gene end by 3 bases; junction bases not matched to a gene: 3. The CDR3 sequence is 15 residues long. CDR3 sequence (DNA): TGCGCCAGCAGCCAAGGACTAGCGGGTTACTACGAGCAGTACTTC. Its protein product is CASSQGLAGYYEQYF.

This clone was seen only once. The chain's CDR3 is CASSPGLAGSNEQFF. CDR3 nucleotides: TGTGCCAGTAGTCCCGGACTAGCGGGAAGCAATGAGCAGTTCTTC. The rearrangement joins TRBV19 to TRBJ2-1; 12 bases agree with TRBD2. The CDR3 contains 15 residues. The J segment lost 6 bases and the V segment lost 5 bases, leaving 5 bases of the junction unmatched. Germline-derived CDR1 and CDR2 are LNHDA and SQIVND (reference sequence).

This sequence joins TRBV9 and TRBJ1-1; no reliable D call. The CDR3 spans 15 residues. The V gene lost 0 bases and the J gene lost 4 bases, with 13 bases spanning the gap. Germline CDR1 is SGDLS and CDR2 is YYNGEE. The CDR3 DNA sequence: TGTGCCAGCAGCGTAGAAGTCGTCACGGGCACTGAAGCTTTCTTT. It codes for CASSVEVVTGTEAFF.

The chain has TRBV6-6 and TRBJ2-7; 8 bases agree with TRBD1. Germline lookup yields CDR1 MNHNY and CDR2 SVGAGI (reference sequence). The V segment lost 2 bases and the J segment 0 bases; nucleotides outside the gene matches: 3. The CDR3 spans 15 residues. Written as DNA, the CDR3 is TGTGCCAGCAGTTACCCCGGGACAGGCTCCTACGAGCAGTACTTC. Translating it yields CASSYPGTGSYEQYF.

The V and J genes are TRBV19 and TRBJ2-6, with a weak D call TRBD1 (8 bases). Germline V gene data show CDR1 as LNHDA and CDR2 as SQIVND (reference sequence). V was clipped by 3 bases and J by 2 bases, with 14 bases between them. The CDR3 consists of 17 residues. The CDR3 DNA is TGTGCCAGTAGTATGGGGACAGGACTAGCTGGGGCCAACGTCCTGACTTTC. Translating gives CASSMGTGLAGANVLTF.

This rearrangement joins TRBV6-5 to TRBJ2-1, with 9 bases identical to TRBD1. With V trimmed by 5 bases and J by 7 bases, 9 bases remained unmatched. Looked up from germline, CDR1 is MNHEY and CDR2 is SVGAGI. CDR3 length: 15 residues. The CDR3 nucleotides are TGTGCCAGCAGTAAGGACAGGGGAGGAAATAATGAGCAGTTCTTC. Translation gives CASSKDRGGNNEQFF.

The V call is TRBV7-8, the J call TRBJ2-1, with 7 positions matching TRBD1. Germline loops: CDR1 SGHVS, CDR2 FQNEAQ. V shed 6 bases and J 4 bases; nucleotides not matched to a gene: 9. This CDR3 spans 15 amino acids. CDR3 loop: CASSRTGTAYNEQFF. In DNA, the CDR3 is TGTGCCAGCAGTCGGACCGGGACAGCATACAATGAGCAGTTCTTC.

This rearrangement joins TRBV10-3 to TRBJ1-2; D is unclear. V was trimmed by 4 bases and J by 2 bases, leaving 11 bases between them. The CDR3 covers 14 residues. Germline values: CDR1 ENHRY, CDR2 SYGVKD. The CDR3 nucleotides read TGTGCCATCAGTGTAAACGGAGGGAACTATGGCTACACCTTC. This translates into CAISVNGGNYGYTF.

CDR3 nucleotides: TGTGCCAGCAGCCAAGATAAGGACTCAATAGGACGTGGTGAAAAACTGTTTTTT. Its protein is CASSQDKDSIGRGEKLFF. The rearrangement uses TRBV14 and TRBJ1-4; D is undetermined. V was cut by 0 bases and J by 7 bases, with 21 bases left in between. The CDR3 length is 18 residues. CDR1 and CDR2 (germline): SGHDN, FVKESK.

This clone has only a few counts. The V call is TRBV5-1, the J call TRBJ1-6, with a tentative D call TRBD1 (6 bases). The CDR3 extends over 15 amino acids. The V end was cut by 4 bases, the J end by 10 bases, with 18 bases between. Germline loops: CDR1 SGHRS, CDR2 YFSETQ. CDR3 sequence reads: CASSLQGALGSPLHF. The CDR3 DNA reads TGCGCCAGCAGCCTACAGGGAGCTCTGGGGTCACCCCTCCACTTT.

This clone came up a few times. The same CDR3 also results from other DNA sequences found in this sample. V gene TRBV19 combines with J gene TRBJ1-2, with a tentative D call TRBD1 (6 bases). The CDR3 sequence is 14 residues long. CDR1 is LNHDA, CDR2 SQIVND, per germline (reference sequence). The V and J ends lost 2 bases and 2 bases respectively, with 9 bases between them. CDR3: CASSITGRNYGYTF. The CDR3 DNA is TGTGCCAGTAGTATAACAGGGCGAAACTATGGCTACACCTTC.

A word on this clone: The junction departs from germline at one end; a sequencing error may be responsible. J is TRBJ2-7 and V is TRBV9, with 10 bases lining up with TRBD1. Germline-derived CDR1 and CDR2 are SGDLS and YYNGEE. CDR3 length: 13 residues. CDR3 loop: CASSDRDRGPRDF. The CDR3 DNA reads TGTGCCAGCAGCGACCGGGACAGGGGCCCCCGGGACTTC.

This clone was detected only a few times. The rearrangement joins TRBV28 to TRBJ2-7; D gene uncertain. The germline CDR1 and CDR2 sequences are MDHEN and SYDVKM. V was shortened by 6 bases and J by 3 bases, with 9 bases between the two germline ends. CDR3 length equals 12 residues. This CDR3 reads CASSFPFYEQYF. The CDR3 DNA reads TGTGCCAGCAGCTTCCCCTTCTACGAGCAGTACTTC.

The chain uses TRBV14 and TRBJ2-3; 9 bases agree with TRBD2. The V gene end was trimmed by 1 base and the J gene end by 4 bases; junction bases not matched to a gene: 9. The CDR3 extends over 17 amino acids. Germline CDR1 SGHDN, CDR2 FVKESK. The chain's CDR3 is CASSQVLGGRAADTQYF. CDR3 DNA: TGTGCCAGCAGCCAAGTTCTCGGCGGGAGGGCCGCAGATACGCAGTATTTT.

This clone appeared a few times. The gene calls are TRBV2 and TRBJ2-3, with 7 bases lining up with TRBD1. The trim removed 7 bases at V and 6 bases at J, leaving 7 bases unmatched. The germline gives CDR1 SNHLY, CDR2 FYNNEI. The CDR3 totals 13 residues. In DNA form, the CDR3 reads TGTGCCAGCAAACCCCCACAGGGGGATACGCAGTATTTT. Translated, it gives CASKPPQGDTQYF. The variable domain in full, completed from reference TRBV2 and TRBJ2-3, reads EPEVTQTPSHQVTQMGQEVILRCVPISNHLYFYWYRQILGQKVEFLVSFYNNEISEKSEIFDDQFSVERPDGSNFTLKIRSTKLEDSAMYFCASKPPQGDTQYFGPGTRLTVL.

In its sample, this clone was seen a few times. V gene TRBV5-5 combines with J gene TRBJ1-1; TRBD1 might be the D (5 bases). This CDR3 is 14 amino acids long. Trimming cost V 2 bases and J 1 base, with 9 bases left between them. The germline V gene encodes CDR1 SGHKS and CDR2 YYEKEE (reference sequence). CDR3 amino acids: CASSFDRPNTEAFF. As DNA, the CDR3 is TGTGCCAGCAGCTTCGACAGACCGAACACTGAAGCTTTCTTT.

As DNA, the CDR3 is TGTGCCAGCAGCTTAGCAATGGGACTAGCGGGGGGGCCGGCCAAAAACATTCAGTACTTC. Translation gives CASSLAMGLAGGPAKNIQYF. V is TRBV7-2 and J is TRBJ2-4; TRBD2 matches 16 bases. CDR1 and CDR2 (germline): SGHTA, FQGNSA. V was clipped by 0 bases and J by 1 base; unmatched bases: 6. The CDR3 is made up of 20 amino acids.

This chain connects TRBV6-5 to TRBJ1-2; no clear D. Germline lookup yields CDR1 MNHEY and CDR2 SVGAGI. V lost 0 bases and J lost 8, with 13 bases in between. There are 14 residues in the CDR3. This chain's CDR3 is CASSYSKVTWGYTF. The DNA of the CDR3 is TGTGCCAGCAGTTACTCGAAGGTGACATGGGGCTACACCTTC.

The chain has TRBV5-1 and TRBJ1-6; TRBD1 aligns across 7 bases. CDR3 length: 16 amino acids. With 4 bases clipped from V and 3 bases from J, the junction kept 7 bases outside the gene matches. The germline gives CDR1 SGHRS, CDR2 YFSETQ. As DNA, the CDR3 is TGCGCCAGCAGCAGCCGGGACAGTGTCTATAATTCACCCCTCCACTTT. This codes for CASSSRDSVYNSPLHF. The full variable domain, in which reference TRBV5-1 and TRBJ1-6 provide the parts outside the CDR3, is KAGVTQTPRYLIKTRGQQVTLSCSPISGHRSVSWYQQTPGQGLQFLFEYFSETQRNKGNFPGRFSGRQFSNSRSEMNVSTLELGDSALYLCASSSRDSVYNSPLHFGNGTRLTVT.

The table lists this clone with a few counts. The genes are TRBV7-6 and TRBJ2-7; 8 nucleotides match TRBD1. CDR1 is SGHVS, CDR2 FNYEAQ, per germline. J lost 2 bases, V lost 5 bases, and 5 bases had no gene match. The CDR3 sequence is 14 residues long. CDR3 in DNA: TGTGCCAGCAGCCAAAGGACAGGGCCCTACGAGCAGTACTTC. Protein: CASSQRTGPYEQYF.

The chain combines TRBV28 with TRBJ2-2, with TRBD1 as a possible D gene (5 bases). V was trimmed by 5 bases and J by 6 bases, leaving 22 bases between them. CDR1 is MDHEN and CDR2 is SYDVKM in the germline V gene. CDR3 length equals 17 residues. CDR3 coding DNA: TGTGCCAGCAGTGGGCTTGGAGTACCAGGGCGGTCCGGGGAGCTGTTTTTT. Its protein product is CASSGLGVPGRSGELFF.

The rearrangement joins TRBV9 to TRBJ1-5, with D possibly TRBD1 on 5 matching bases. Germline assignment: CDR1 SGDLS and CDR2 YYNGEE. The CDR3 is made up of 15 amino acids. V was cut by 4 bases and J by 0 bases, with 11 bases left in between. The CDR3 coding sequence is TGTGCCAGCAGCCCTGACAGTCGTAGCAATCAGCCCCAGCATTTT. Translated: CASSPDSRSNQPQHF.

This clone is labeled as medium-sized. The V call is TRBV7-8, the J call TRBJ1-4; the D gene is possibly TRBD1 (5 bases). Trimming shortened V by 6 bases and J by 5 bases, and 16 bases separated the two germline ends. CDR3 length: 15 residues. Germline CDR1 is SGHVS and CDR2 is FQNEAQ. The CDR3 loop is CASSITGARNEKLFF. The DNA of the CDR3 is TGTGCCAGCAGTATTACAGGCGCCCGGAATGAAAAACTGTTTTTT.